This entry features one TCR beta chain sequence. Its target antigen remains unknown. One base away there is no much larger clone; base qualities are not given. These data originate in a study of blood T cell repertoires in COVID-19 (TCRdb year 2020). General notes on the study: Samples from collaborators originated in the United States, Italy and Spain and spanned both the acute and convalescent phases of COVID-19. Nearly every sample came with metadata listing a de-identified subject ID, COVID-19 status, age in years and sex. The material from the prospective study consisted of cDNA or gDNA derived from T cells, B-cell-depleted T cells, or PBMCs. The dataset comprised deeply sampled blood TCRbeta repertoires from subjects exposed to, actively infected with, or recovered from COVID-19. Where available, HLA class I and class II types were obtained from metadata supplied by the sample provider rather than from assay-based typing. The repertoires were made available in a free public database intended to serve as a resource for research on the immune response to SARS-CoV-2. Samples came from the ongoing ImmuneRACE study (first 160 participants) plus 1,254 subjects from 6 global collaborators.

The CDR3 starts with the cysteine, ends with the phenylalanine, and has 15 residues. The DNA shown is the 45-base CDR3, in frame from base 1. The collaborating institutions used their own protocols to collect whole blood in K2EDTA tubes. For TCRbeta analysis, collaborators shipped samples in one of three forms: frozen whole blood, isolated PBMCs, or DNA extracted from either of those sample types. Results the study describes overall, beyond this receptor: Clinical and demographic metadata were provided uncurated, with the amount varying by source and participant.

The immunoSEQ Assay, a bias-controlled multiplex PCR, was used to amplify TCRbeta CDR3 regions from genomic DNA. As for the authors' bioinformatics: Nucleated cell counts per sample were estimated from amplification of reference gene primers within the assay. To quantify the absolute abundance of each unique TCRbeta CDR3 rearrangement, sequence reads were collapsed and filtered. For each sample, productive Simpson clonality was calculated as the square root of Simpson's diversity index across productive rearrangements. In its TCRdb copy, this immuneACCESS table keeps in-frame sequences only and misses some clones. Where compared with another copy, unresolved V genes explain less than half of these, and the others have no known cause. From that table come the V and J calls and clone size; the DNA was used to work out D and trimming. Here the sample has 60,000 to 65,000 clones; 88% occur a single time. 3.5% to 4.5% of the sample rests with the top ten.

The TCR sequence derives from a man aged 50-60 years with active COVID-19. The chain employs TRBV1 and TRBJ1-1; TRBD1 reflects the table's D call only, with no check against the DNA. TRBV1 has pseudogene status. The specimen was peripheral blood. CDR3 protein: CTSSHHGDSYTEAFF. The nucleotide sequence is given as TGCACCAGCAGCCATCATGGGGACAGCTACACTGAAGCTTTCTTT.